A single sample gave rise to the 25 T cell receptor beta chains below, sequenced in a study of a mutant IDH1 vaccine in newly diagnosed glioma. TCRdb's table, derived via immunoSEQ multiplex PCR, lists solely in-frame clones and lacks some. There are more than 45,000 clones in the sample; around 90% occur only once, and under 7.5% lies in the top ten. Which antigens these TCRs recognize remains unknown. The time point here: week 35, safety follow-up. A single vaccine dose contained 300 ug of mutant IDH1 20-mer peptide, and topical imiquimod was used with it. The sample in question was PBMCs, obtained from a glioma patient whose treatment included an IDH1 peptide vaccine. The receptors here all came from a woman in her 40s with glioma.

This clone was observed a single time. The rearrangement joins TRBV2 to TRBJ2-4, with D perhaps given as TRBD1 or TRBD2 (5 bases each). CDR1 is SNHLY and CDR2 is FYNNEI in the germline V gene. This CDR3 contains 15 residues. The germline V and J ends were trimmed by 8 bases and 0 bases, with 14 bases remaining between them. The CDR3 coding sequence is TGTGCCAGCGGGGACGGAATTATAGCCAAAAACATTCAGTACTTC. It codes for CASGDGIIAKNIQYF.

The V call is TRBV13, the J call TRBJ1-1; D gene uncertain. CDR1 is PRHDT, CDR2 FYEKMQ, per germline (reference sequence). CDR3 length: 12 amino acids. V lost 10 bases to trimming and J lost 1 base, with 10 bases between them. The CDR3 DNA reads TGTGCCACCGGTTCCCCGAACACTGAAGCTTTCTTT. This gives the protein CATGSPNTEAFF.

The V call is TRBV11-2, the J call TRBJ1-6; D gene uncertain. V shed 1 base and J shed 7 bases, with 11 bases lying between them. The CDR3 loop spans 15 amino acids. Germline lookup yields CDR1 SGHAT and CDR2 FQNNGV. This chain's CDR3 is CASSLGVSWNSPLHF. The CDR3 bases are TGTGCCAGCAGCTTAGGTGTATCGTGGAATTCACCCCTCCACTTT.

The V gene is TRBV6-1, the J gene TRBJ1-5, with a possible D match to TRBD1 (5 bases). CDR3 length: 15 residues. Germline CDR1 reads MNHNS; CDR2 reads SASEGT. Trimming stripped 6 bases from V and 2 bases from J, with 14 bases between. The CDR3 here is CASSVVQVGNQPQHF. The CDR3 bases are TGTGCCAGCAGCGTAGTACAGGTGGGCAATCAGCCCCAGCATTTT.

The DNA of the CDR3 is TGTGCCAGTACCATCTCGGTCTCCTATGGCTACACCTTC. It translates to CASTISVSYGYTF. V usage is TRBV19 and J usage is TRBJ1-2; unclear D gene. This CDR3 is built from 13 residues. The ends were cut back, 7 bases at V and 4 bases at J, with 13 bases in the middle. Germline lookup yields CDR1 LNHDA and CDR2 SQIVND (reference sequence). Drawing the rest from reference TRBV19 and TRBJ1-2, the complete variable domain is DGGITQSPKYLFRKEGQNVTLSCEQNLNHDAMYWYRQDPGQGLRLIYYSQIVNDFQKGDIAEGYSVSREKKESFPLTVTSAQKNPTAFYLCASTISVSYGYTFGSGTRLTVV.

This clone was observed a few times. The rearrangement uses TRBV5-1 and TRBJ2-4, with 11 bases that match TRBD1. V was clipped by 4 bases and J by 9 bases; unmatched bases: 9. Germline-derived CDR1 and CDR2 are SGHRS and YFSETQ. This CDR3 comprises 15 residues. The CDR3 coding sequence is TGCGCCAGCAGCGCCGGACAGGGGGCACGATCCATTCAGTACTTC. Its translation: CASSAGQGARSIQYF.

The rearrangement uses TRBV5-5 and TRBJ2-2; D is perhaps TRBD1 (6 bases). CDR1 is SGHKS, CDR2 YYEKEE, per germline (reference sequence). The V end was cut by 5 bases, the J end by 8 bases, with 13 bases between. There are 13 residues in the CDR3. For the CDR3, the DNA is TGTGCCAGCAGGGTGACAGGTTCTGGGGAGCTGTTTTTT. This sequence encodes CASRVTGSGELFF.

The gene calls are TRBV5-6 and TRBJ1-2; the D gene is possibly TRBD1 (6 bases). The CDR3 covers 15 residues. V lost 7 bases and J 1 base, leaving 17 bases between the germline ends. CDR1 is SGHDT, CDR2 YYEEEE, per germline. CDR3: CASRRWGANNYGYTF. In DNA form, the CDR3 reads TGTGCCAGCCGCCGGTGGGGGGCTAATAACTATGGCTACACCTTC.

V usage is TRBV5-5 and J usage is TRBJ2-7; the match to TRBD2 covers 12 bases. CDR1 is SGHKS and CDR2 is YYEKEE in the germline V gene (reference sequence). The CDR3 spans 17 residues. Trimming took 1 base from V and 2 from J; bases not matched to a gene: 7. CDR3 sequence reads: CASSLFATSGSTYEQYF. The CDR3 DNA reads TGTGCCAGCAGCTTGTTCGCGACTAGCGGGAGTACCTACGAGCAGTACTTC.

The CDR3 region has the DNA TGCGCCAGCAGCTTGGACAGGGACACTGAAGCTTTCTTT. This encodes CASSLDRDTEAFF. This chain uses TRBV5-1 with TRBJ1-1; TRBD1 might be the D (6 bases). Trimming removed 0 bases from V and 3 bases from J, with 6 bases in between. CDR1 SGHRS and CDR2 YFSETQ come from the germline V gene. The CDR3 has 13 residues.

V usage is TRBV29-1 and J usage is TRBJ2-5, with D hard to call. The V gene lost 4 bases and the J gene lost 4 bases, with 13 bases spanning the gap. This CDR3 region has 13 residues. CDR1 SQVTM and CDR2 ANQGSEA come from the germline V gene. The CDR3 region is CSVVLWGAETQYF. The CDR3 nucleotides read TGCAGCGTTGTTTTGTGGGGTGCAGAGACCCAGTACTTC.

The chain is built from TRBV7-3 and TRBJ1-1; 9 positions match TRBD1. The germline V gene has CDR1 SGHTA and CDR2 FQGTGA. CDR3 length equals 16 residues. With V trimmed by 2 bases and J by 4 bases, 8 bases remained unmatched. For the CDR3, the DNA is TGTGCCAGCAGCTTAGGCGACAGGGGGTATATCACTGAAGCTTTCTTT. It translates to CASSLGDRGYITEAFF.

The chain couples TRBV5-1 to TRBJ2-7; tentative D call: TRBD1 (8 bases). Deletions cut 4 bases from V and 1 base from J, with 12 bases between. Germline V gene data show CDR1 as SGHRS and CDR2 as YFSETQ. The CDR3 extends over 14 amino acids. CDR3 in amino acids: CASSSGTGSYEQYF. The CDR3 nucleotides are TGCGCCAGCAGCAGCGGGACAGGATCCTACGAGCAGTACTTC.

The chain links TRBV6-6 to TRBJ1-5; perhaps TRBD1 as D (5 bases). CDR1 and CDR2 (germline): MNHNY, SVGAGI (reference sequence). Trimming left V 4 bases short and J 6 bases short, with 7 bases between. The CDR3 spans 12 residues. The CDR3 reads CASSFDSQPQHF. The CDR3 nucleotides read TGTGCCAGCAGTTTTGACAGTCAGCCCCAGCATTTT.

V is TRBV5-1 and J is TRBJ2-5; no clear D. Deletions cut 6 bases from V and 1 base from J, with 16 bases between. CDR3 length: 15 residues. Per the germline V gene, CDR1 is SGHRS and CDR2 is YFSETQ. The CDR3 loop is CASTHGVGIQETQYF. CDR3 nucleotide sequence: TGCGCCAGCACCCATGGGGTGGGGATCCAAGAGACCCAGTACTTC.

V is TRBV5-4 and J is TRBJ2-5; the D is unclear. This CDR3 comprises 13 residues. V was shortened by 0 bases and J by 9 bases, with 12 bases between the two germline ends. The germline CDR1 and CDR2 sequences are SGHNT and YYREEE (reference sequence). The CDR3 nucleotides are TGTGCCAGCAGCTTGGGTTTATACCGGGCCCAGTACTTC. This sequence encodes CASSLGLYRAQYF. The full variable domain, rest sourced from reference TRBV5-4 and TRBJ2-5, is ETGVTQSPTHLIKTRGQQVTLRCSSQSGHNTVSWYQQALGQGPQFIFQYYREEENGRGNFPPRFSGLQFPNYSSELNVNALELDDSALYLCASSLGLYRAQYFGPGTRLLVL.

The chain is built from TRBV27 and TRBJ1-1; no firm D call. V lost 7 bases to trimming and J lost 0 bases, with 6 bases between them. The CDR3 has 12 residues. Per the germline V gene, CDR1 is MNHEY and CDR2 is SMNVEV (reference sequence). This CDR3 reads CASTKLNTEAFF. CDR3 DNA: TGTGCCAGCACTAAGTTGAACACTGAAGCTTTCTTT.

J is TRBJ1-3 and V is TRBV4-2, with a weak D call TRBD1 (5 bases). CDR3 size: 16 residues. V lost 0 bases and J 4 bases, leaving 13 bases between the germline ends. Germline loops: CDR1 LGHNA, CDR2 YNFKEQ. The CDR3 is CASSQDAQGGGNTIYF. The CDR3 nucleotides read TGTGCCAGCAGCCAAGATGCCCAGGGAGGAGGAAACACCATATATTTT.

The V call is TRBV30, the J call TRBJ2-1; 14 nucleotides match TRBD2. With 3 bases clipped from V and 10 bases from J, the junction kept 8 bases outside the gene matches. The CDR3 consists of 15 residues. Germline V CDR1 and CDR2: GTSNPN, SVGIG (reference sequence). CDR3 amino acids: CAWRRGLAGAGEQFF. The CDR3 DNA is TGTGCCTGGAGGCGGGGACTAGCGGGAGCGGGGGAGCAGTTCTTC.

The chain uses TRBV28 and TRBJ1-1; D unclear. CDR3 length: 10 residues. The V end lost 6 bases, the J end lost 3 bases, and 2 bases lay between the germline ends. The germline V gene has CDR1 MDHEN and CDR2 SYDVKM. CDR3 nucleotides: TGTGCCAGCAGCTACACTGAAGCTTTCTTT. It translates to CASSYTEAFF.

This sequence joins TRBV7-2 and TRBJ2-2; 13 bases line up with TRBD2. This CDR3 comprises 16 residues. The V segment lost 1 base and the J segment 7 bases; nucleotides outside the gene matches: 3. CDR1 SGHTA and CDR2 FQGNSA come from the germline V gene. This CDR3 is CASSLVTSGGVGELFF. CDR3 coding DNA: TGTGCCAGCAGCTTAGTAACTAGCGGGGGGGTCGGGGAGCTGTTTTTT.

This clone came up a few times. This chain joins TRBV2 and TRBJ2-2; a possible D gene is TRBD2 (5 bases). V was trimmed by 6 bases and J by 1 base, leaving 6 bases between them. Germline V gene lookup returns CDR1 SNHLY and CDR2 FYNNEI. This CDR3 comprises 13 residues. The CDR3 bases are TGTGCCAGCAGCCGGGGGAACACCGGGGAGCTGTTTTTT. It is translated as CASSRGNTGELFF.

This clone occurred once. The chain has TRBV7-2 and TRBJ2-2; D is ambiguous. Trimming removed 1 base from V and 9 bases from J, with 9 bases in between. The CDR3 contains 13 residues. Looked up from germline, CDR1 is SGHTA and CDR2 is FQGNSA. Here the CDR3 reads CASSLGVGRELFF. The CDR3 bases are TGTGCCAGCAGCTTAGGGGTGGGCCGGGAGCTGTTTTTT.

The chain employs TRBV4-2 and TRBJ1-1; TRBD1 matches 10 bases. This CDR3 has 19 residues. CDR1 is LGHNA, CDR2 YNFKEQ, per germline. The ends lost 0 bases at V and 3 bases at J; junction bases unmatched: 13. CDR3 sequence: CASSQDWDRGILLDTEAFF. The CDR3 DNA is TGTGCCAGCAGCCAAGATTGGGACAGGGGAATCTTGCTGGACACTGAAGCTTTCTTT.

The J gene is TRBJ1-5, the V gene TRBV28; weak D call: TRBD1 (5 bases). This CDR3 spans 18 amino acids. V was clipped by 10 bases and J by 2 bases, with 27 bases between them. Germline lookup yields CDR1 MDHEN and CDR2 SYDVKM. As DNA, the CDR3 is TGTGCCACTACCCCGGCGGGGGTCTCGATATACGGCAATCAGCCCCAGCATTTT. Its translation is CATTPAGVSIYGNQPQHF.